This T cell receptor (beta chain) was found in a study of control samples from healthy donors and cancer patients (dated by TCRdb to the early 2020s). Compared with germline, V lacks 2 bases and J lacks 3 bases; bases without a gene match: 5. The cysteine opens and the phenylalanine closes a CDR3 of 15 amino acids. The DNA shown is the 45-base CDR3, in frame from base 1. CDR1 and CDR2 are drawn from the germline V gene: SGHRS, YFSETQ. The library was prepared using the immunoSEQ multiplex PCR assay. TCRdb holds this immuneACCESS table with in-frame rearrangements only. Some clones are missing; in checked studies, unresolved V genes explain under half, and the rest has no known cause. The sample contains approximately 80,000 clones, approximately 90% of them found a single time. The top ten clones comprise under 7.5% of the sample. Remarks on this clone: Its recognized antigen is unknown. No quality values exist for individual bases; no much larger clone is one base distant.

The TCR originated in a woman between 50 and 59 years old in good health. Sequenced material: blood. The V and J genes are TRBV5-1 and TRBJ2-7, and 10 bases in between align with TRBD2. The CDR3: CASSLSGGAIYEQYF. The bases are TGCGCCAGCAGCTTAAGCGGGGGGGCCATCTACGAGCAGTACTTC. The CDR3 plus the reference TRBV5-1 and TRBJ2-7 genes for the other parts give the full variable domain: KAGVTQTPRYLIKTRGQQVTLSCSPISGHRSVSWYQQTPGQGLQFLFEYFSETQRNKGNFPGRFSGRQFSNSRSEMNVSTLELGDSALYLCASSLSGGAIYEQYFGPGTRLTVT.